Listed below are T cell receptor beta chains from one sample, sequenced in a study of blood T cell repertoires in COVID-19. The assay was immunoSEQ multiplex PCR, and TCRdb's table has in-frame clones only and misses some. The data hold approximately 270,000 clones, with 70% to 90% observed a single time. The sequenced sample consisted of peripheral blood. The receptors were gathered from a man between 18 and 29 years old with active or convalescent COVID-19. Both conserved end residues are part of each CDR3.

v_call cdr3_aa
TRBV20-1 CSASLGRDRDYSNYGYTF
TRBV19 CASSITDNQPQHF
TRBV28 CASSLGQGNSGYGYTF
TRBV4-1 CASSQLAWGYTF
TRBV20-1 CSATGETEAFF
TRBV11-2 CASSLGGAGTDTQYF
TRBV28 CASRLGTGGLYGYTF
TRBV19 CASSTLAGGGDTQYF
TRBV6-1 CASSEWTSSRNEQFF
TRBV7-9 CASSPRQGQYGYTF
TRBV18 CASSPPSGSHYNEQFF
TRBV7-3 CASSLRGGDTQYF
TRBV28 CASSWTGEGQPQHF
TRBV30 CAWSQGGEKLFF
TRBV7-6 CASSLGEGTDGYTF
TRBV11-3 CASSSGDAQYF
TRBV7-2 CASSLLLAGVGELFF
TRBV5-6 CASQSVASIKAFF
TRBV18 CASSPQTNYNEQFF